This T cell receptor beta chain comes out of a study of blood T cell repertoires in COVID-19 (dated by TCRdb to 2018 to 2021). Study-wide context: Samples covering the acute and convalescent phases of COVID-19 were provided by collaborators in the United States, Italy and Spain. Sample metadata almost always included a de-identified subject ID, COVID-19 status, age in years and sex. Samples were obtained from the ongoing ImmuneRACE study (first 160 participants) and from some 1,200 subjects provided by 6 global collaborators. The dataset comprised deeply sampled blood TCRbeta repertoires from subjects exposed to, actively infected with, or recovered from COVID-19. HLA class I and class II types, where available, came from metadata supplied by the sample provider rather than from assay-based typing. The repertoires were made available in a free public database intended to serve as a resource for research on the immune response to SARS-CoV-2. The material from the prospective study consisted of cDNA or gDNA derived from T cells, B-cell-depleted T cells, or PBMCs. What the authors observed across the whole study: The quantity of clinical and demographic metadata differed by source and by participant and was supplied without curation.

Another Seattle source contributed samples from volunteer blood donors who had recovered from COVID-19. Whole blood was collected in K2EDTA tubes by collaborating institutions according to the institutions' own protocols. For TCRbeta analysis, collaborators shipped samples in one of three forms: frozen whole blood, isolated PBMCs, or DNA extracted from either of those sample types. Details on this clone: Its recognized antigen is unknown. No much larger clone exists at a distance of one base, and base qualities are not known.

Based on the germline V gene, the CDR1 and CDR2 sequences are MDHEN and SYDVKM. Deletion took 7 bases off V and 0 bases off J, with a span of 16 bases between the germline ends. The CDR3 holds 15 amino acids from the cysteine to the phenylalanine. Kept here is only the CDR3 DNA, which spans 45 bases and is read in frame from base 1. TCRbeta CDR3 regions were amplified from genomic DNA by means of the immunoSEQ Assay, a bias-controlled multiplex PCR. Per the source publication's procedure: The number of nucleated cells in each sample was estimated by amplification of reference gene primers within the assay. To quantify the absolute abundance of each unique TCRbeta CDR3 rearrangement, sequence reads were collapsed and filtered. For each sample, productive Simpson clonality was calculated as the square root of Simpson's diversity index across productive rearrangements. TCRdb re-hosts the immuneACCESS table, in-frame sequences only. Its copies lack some clones; in the studies checked, an unresolved V gene accounts for under half of them, and the cause for the rest is not known. Clone size and the V and J calls come from that table; the DNA yielded D and trimming. The sample table holds 250,000 to 350,000 clones, of which approximately 84% were seen once. Roughly 1.9% of the sample is held by the ten biggest clonotypes.

The chain links TRBV28 with TRBJ2-7, with a tentative D gene TRBD1 over 5 matching bases. Sequences were obtained from peripheral blood. The sequence came from a woman in her twenties or thirties who had recovered from COVID-19. The DNA sequence reads TGTGCCAGCACCCCCCCCCAGGGTAGCTCCTACGAGCAGTACTTC. Its coded protein is CASTPPQGSSYEQYF.